Here is one T cell receptor (beta chain) with its context. Germline V gene sequence: CDR1 LNHDA, CDR2 SQIVND (reference sequence). The V and J ends lost 6 bases and 0 bases, in that order; junction bases with no gene match: 4. The CDR3 is made up of 14 amino acids. Original methodology: Reference gene primer amplification gave estimated nucleated cell counts. Assay: immunoSEQ multiplex PCR; the TCRdb copy retains only in-frame clones and omits some. Clonal size and the V and J genes are those of that table, whereas D and trimming came from the DNA. The sample shows fewer than 70,000 clones, 65% to 85% of them seen only once. This entry belongs to a study of blood T cell repertoires in COVID-19. Study details: COVID-19 samples, acute and convalescent, were from the United States, Italy and Spain. PBMCs, B-cell-depleted T cells, or T cells provided the cDNA or gDNA that made up the material.

The specimen sequenced was peripheral blood. This rearrangement joins TRBV19 to TRBJ1-2; 7 nucleotides align to TRBD1. This sequence originates from a man aged 55-75 years with acute or convalescent COVID-19. CDR3 sequence: CASSGQEANYGYTF. The CDR3 DNA follows: TGTGCCAGTAGCGGACAGGAGGCTAACTATGGCTACACCTTC.